These 18 T cell receptor beta chains came from one sample sequenced in a study of CD8+CD57+ T cells in acquired aplastic anemia (dated by TCRdb to the late 2010s). The sequencer listed for this sample is Illumina HiSeq 2000. Genomic DNA was used as template for profiling of TCR beta VDJ combinations and CDR3 sequences. Using fastp at Q25 and MiXCR, TCRdb reprocessed the public reads and kept productive beta chains. Entries are consolidated by CDR3 protein sequence, retaining the most common genes and DNA. This sample is represented by roughly 420,000 distinct CDR3 sequences; about two thirds of them were singletons. Jointly, the top ten make up around 4% of the sample. Material: sorted CD4+, CD8+, or CD8+CD57+ T cells (not recorded which) from PBMCs. All receptors come from a human donor in good health, serving as a control.

A word on this clonotype: The junction departs from the called germline gene at one end, perhaps through a read error. The chain employs TRBV9 and TRBJ1-5; D remains ambiguous. The CDR3 sequence is 16 residues long. Germline V CDR1 and CDR2: SGDLS, YYNGEE. The CDR3 nucleotides read TGTGCCAGTAGCGTCGCGCGCGGAGAGGGAAATCCGCCCCAGCATTTT. Its translation is CASSVARGEGNPPQHF.

This clonotype was detected ten times or more. The rearrangement links TRBV9 to TRBJ2-7; TRBD1 agrees at 9 bases. Looked up from germline, CDR1 is SGDLS and CDR2 is YYNGEE. V shed 4 bases, J shed 3 bases, and the junction held 8 bases outside the gene matches. The CDR3 is made up of 15 amino acids. For the CDR3, the DNA is TGTGCCAGCAGCATGGGGGACAGGGCGCTCTACGAGCAGTACTTC. Translating it yields CASSMGDRALYEQYF.

The chain uses TRBV6-1 and TRBJ1-2; 7 positions match TRBD1. The CDR3 has 13 amino acids. The ends lost 6 bases at V and 4 bases at J; junction bases unmatched: 5. The germline V gene has CDR1 MNHNS and CDR2 SASEGT. Here the CDR3 reads CASRDRVGYGYTF. The CDR3 bases are TGTGCCAGCAGAGACAGGGTGGGCTATGGCTACACCTTC.

A note on this clonotype: Relative to the germline gene, one junction end is altered; a read error may explain this. The chain combines TRBV15 with TRBJ1-2, with D possibly being TRBD1 (5 bases). This CDR3 has 14 amino acids. Per the germline V gene, CDR1 is LNHNV and CDR2 is YYDKDF (reference sequence). CDR3 DNA sequence: TGTGCCGCCAGCTGGGAAAAGGGGCGTAATGGCTACACCTTC. It encodes CAASWEKGRNGYTF.

In regard to this clonotype: One junction end disagrees with the germline gene, perhaps due to a read error. The chain links TRBV15 to TRBJ1-3, with D maybe TRBD1 (5 bases). The CDR3 loop spans 16 amino acids. From germline, CDR1 is LNHNV and CDR2 YYDKDF (reference sequence). The CDR3 reads CATSRELLGGCNEQYF. CDR3 in DNA: TGTGCCACCAGCAGAGAGCTTCTCGGGGGATGCAACGAGCAATACTTT.

The V and J genes are TRBV24-1 and TRBJ2-5, with D perhaps matching TRBD2 (5 bases). This CDR3 contains 15 residues. Germline V gene data show CDR1 as KGHDR and CDR2 as SFDVKD. The V end lost 3 bases, the J end lost 2 bases, and 12 bases lay between the germline ends. DNA of the CDR3: TGTGCCACCAGTGATGGCGATGGCGGGCAAGAGACCCAGTACTTC. Translating it yields CATSDGDGGQETQYF.

V and J are TRBV20-1 and TRBJ2-5, with D perhaps being TRBD1 or TRBD2 (5 bases each). This CDR3 is built from 14 residues. Trimming took 6 bases from V and 5 from J, leaving 19 bases between them. Per germline, CDR1 DFQATT and CDR2 SNEGSKA (reference sequence). CDR3 nucleotide sequence: TGCAGTGCAGAGGGACGTACACACGAGGAGACCCAGTACTTC. Protein sequence: CSAEGRTHEETQYF.

The V call is TRBV24-1, the J call TRBJ2-3, with 13 bases identical to TRBD2. Germline CDR1 is KGHDR and CDR2 is SFDVKD. Trimming removed 0 bases from V and 3 bases from J; junction bases left unmatched: 11. This CDR3 contains 20 residues. Here the CDR3 DNA reads TGTGCCACCAGTGATTTGCACAGGGGCGCGACTAGCGGGGGGACAGATACGCAGTATTTT. Translation gives CATSDLHRGATSGGTDTQYF.

A remark on this clonotype: The junction shows a germline mismatch at one end, possibly a read error. The rearrangement uses TRBV7-9 and TRBJ1-6; the D is unclear. Germline CDR1 SEHNR, CDR2 FQNEAQ (reference sequence). The CDR3 spans 14 residues. Here the CDR3 reads CASSSPRCNSPLHF. The CDR3 DNA reads TGTGCCAGCAGCTCCCCGCGCTGCAATTCACCCCTCCATTTT.

The chain joins TRBV7-9 to TRBJ2-7; no clear D gene. The CDR3 sequence is 12 residues long. From germline, CDR1 is SEHNR and CDR2 FQNEAQ (reference sequence). Trimming pared 1 base from V and 5 bases from J, leaving 6 bases between. The CDR3 loop is CASSLGLNEQYF. The CDR3 DNA follows: TGTGCCAGCAGCTTAGGACTCAACGAGCAGTACTTC. Looking up the rest from reference TRBV7-9 and TRBJ2-7 gives the full variable domain: DTGVSQNPRHKITKRGQNVTFRCDPISEHNRLYWYRQTLGQGPEFLTYFQNEAQLEKSRLLSDRFSAERPKGSFSTLEIQRTEQGDSAMYLCASSLGLNEQYFGPGTRLTVT.

This clonotype was seen repeatedly, ten times or more. The rearrangement uses TRBV7-2 and TRBJ1-1; D is unclear. The CDR3 has 13 amino acids. CDR1 SGHTA and CDR2 FQGNSA come from the germline V gene. V was cut by 4 bases and J by 0 bases, with 6 bases left in between. This CDR3 reads CASSSPMNTEAFF. As DNA, the CDR3 is TGTGCCAGCAGCTCTCCTATGAACACTGAAGCTTTCTTT.

This clonotype was observed a handful of times. This chain uses TRBV10-3 with TRBJ2-1; 7 bases agree with TRBD1. The junction had 7 bases not matched to a gene; V was cut back by 4 bases and J by 7 bases. Per the germline V gene, CDR1 is ENHRY and CDR2 is SYGVKD. This CDR3 region has 14 residues. CDR3 residues: CAISGAQGRNEQFF. DNA for the CDR3: TGTGCCATCAGTGGAGCACAGGGGAGAAATGAGCAGTTCTTC.

The chain employs TRBV20-1 and TRBJ1-2; D gene uncertain. The ends were cut back, 8 bases at V and 4 bases at J, with 11 bases in the middle. The germline CDR1 and CDR2 sequences are DFQATT and SNEGSKA (reference sequence). This CDR3 spans 11 amino acids. DNA for the CDR3: TGCAGTTTGACTGAGGTCTATGGCTACACCTTC. Amino acid sequence: CSLTEVYGYTF.

Notes on this clonotype: The conserved phenylalanine or tryptophan normally closing the CDR3 is absent here, so this likely arose from a read error. The limits of the CDR3 on the DNA are not certain, so only TCRdb's listed CDR3 is given. This chain uses TRBV7-2 with TRBJ1-2. CDR1 and CDR2 from the germline V gene are SGHTA and FQGNSA. The CDR3 is made up of 13 amino acids, end residues included. CDR3 sequence reads: CASSPPTSAGDQY.

The chain uses TRBV9 and TRBJ1-5; D remains unclear. V lost 0 bases and J 6 bases, leaving 10 bases between the germline ends. Germline lookup yields CDR1 SGDLS and CDR2 YYNGEE. The CDR3 extends over 14 amino acids. The CDR3 loop reads CASSVDVGFQPQHF. As DNA, the CDR3 is TGTGCCAGCAGCGTAGACGTAGGGTTTCAGCCCCAGCATTTT. Full variable domain (remainder filled in from reference TRBV9 and TRBJ1-5): DSGVTQTPKHLITATGQRVTLRCSPRSGDLSVYWYQQSLDQGLQFLIQYYNGEERAKGNILERFSAQQFPDLHSELNLSSLELGDSALYFCASSVDVGFQPQHFGDGTRLSIL.

The chain uses TRBV7-7 and TRBJ1-2; TRBD1 matches at 9 bases. CDR1 is SSHAT and CDR2 is FNYEAQ in the germline V gene (reference sequence). The CDR3 is 17 residues long. The junction had 6 bases not matched to a gene; V was cut back by 1 base and J by 0 bases. The CDR3 here is CASSLGTGDRANYGYTF. The CDR3 nucleotides read TGTGCCAGCAGCTTAGGGACAGGGGACCGAGCTAACTATGGCTACACCTTC.

The chain carries TRBV6-2 or TRBV6-3 and TRBJ2-7; 16 bases are shared with TRBD2. The CDR3 loop spans 18 amino acids. Trimming took 7 bases from V and 0 from J; bases not matched to a gene: 9. Germline values: CDR1 MNHEY, CDR2 SVGEGT. CDR3 sequence: CASTNAGLAGGYSYEQYF. Here the CDR3 DNA reads TGTGCCAGCACGAATGCGGGACTAGCGGGGGGGTACTCCTACGAGCAGTACTTC.

The CDR3 is CASSGGSGNTETQYF. The CDR3 DNA sequence: TGCGCCAGCAGCGGCGGGTCGGGGAACACAGAGACCCAGTACTTC. V usage is TRBV5-1 and J usage is TRBJ2-5; TRBD2 might be the D (5 bases). V was cut by 4 bases and J by 4 bases, with 17 bases left in between. The CDR3 sequence is 15 residues long. The V gene's germline CDR1 is SGHRS and CDR2 YFSETQ.